Each of the 9 T cell receptor beta chains below was sequenced from the same sample in a study of shared clonotypes between healthy human individuals. This table comes from immunoSEQ multiplex PCR, and its TCRdb copy is limited to in-frame clones, with some not included. The repertoire has roughly 760,000 clones, roughly 70% of them found once; the top ten carry more than 1.5%. The sequencing input was memory CD4+ T cells sorted from blood. The subset here: CD45RA-negative fraction. These receptors were obtained from a woman between 25 and 40 years old in good health.

This clone has more than one count but fewer than ten. The chain carries TRBV28 and TRBJ2-2; TRBD1 matches 7 bases. V gave up 2 bases and J gave up 6 bases; unmatched junction bases: 0. This CDR3 comprises 13 residues. Germline lookup yields CDR1 MDHEN and CDR2 SYDVKM. DNA of the CDR3: TGTGCCAGCAGTTTAGGGACAGCCGGGGAGCTGTTTTTT. This gives the protein CASSLGTAGELFF.

This chain uses TRBV11-3 with TRBJ2-1; D could derive from TRBD1 or TRBD2 (5 bases each). V lost 1 base to trimming and J lost 7 bases, with 11 bases between them. CDR3 size: 14 residues. Germline values: CDR1 SGHNT, CDR2 YENEEA. CDR3 residues: CASSLGRGRNEQFF. CDR3 DNA sequence: TGTGCCAGCAGCTTAGGCCGGGGCCGGAATGAGCAGTTCTTC.

This chain connects TRBV7-3 to TRBJ2-1, with D perhaps given as TRBD1 or TRBD2 (5 bases each). This CDR3 region has 13 residues. Trimming cost V 5 bases and J 6 bases, with 11 bases left between them. From germline, CDR1 is SGHTA and CDR2 FQGTGA. CDR3 sequence (DNA): TGTGCCAGCAGCCTACAGGAGGTCAATGAGCAGTTCTTC. Protein sequence: CASSLQEVNEQFF.

This clone has a count of ten or more. The chain joins TRBV5-1 to TRBJ2-2; unclear D gene. This CDR3 region has 13 residues. Germline CDR1 SGHRS, CDR2 YFSETQ. Trimming shortened V by 0 bases and J by 5 bases, and 5 bases separated the two germline ends. This chain's CDR3 is CASSLGWTGELFF. The CDR3 region has the DNA TGCGCCAGCAGCTTGGGGTGGACCGGGGAGCTGTTTTTT.

The sample holds a few counts of this clone. J is TRBJ2-5 and V is TRBV4-1; the match to TRBD1 covers 8 bases. Per germline, CDR1 MGHRA and CDR2 YSYEKL. The CDR3 covers 16 residues. V dropped 5 bases and J dropped 5; count of bases not matched to a gene: 13. Written as DNA, the CDR3 is TGCGCCAGCAGCGCGGCCGGGACAGGAGGGGGGGAGACCCAGTACTTC. This encodes CASSAAGTGGGETQYF.

The table lists this clone with a count of one. Within the sample, other DNA sequences also encode this same CDR3. V gene TRBV5-1 combines with J gene TRBJ2-2; the D gene is possibly TRBD1 (6 bases). The germline V and J ends were trimmed by 4 bases and 3 bases, with 10 bases remaining between them. Germline loops: CDR1 SGHRS, CDR2 YFSETQ. The CDR3 consists of 14 residues. Written as DNA, the CDR3 is TGCGCCAGCAGCAGGGGGACGGACACCGGGGAGCTGTTTTTT. Its protein is CASSRGTDTGELFF. The full variable domain, with the rest looked up from reference TRBV5-1 and TRBJ2-2, is KAGVTQTPRYLIKTRGQQVTLSCSPISGHRSVSWYQQTPGQGLQFLFEYFSETQRNKGNFPGRFSGRQFSNSRSEMNVSTLELGDSALYLCASSRGTDTGELFFGEGSRLTVL.

The CDR3 DNA is TGCGCCAGCAGCACCAGGTCGGGGGGCGAGCAGTACTTC. This gives the protein CASSTRSGGEQYF. The chain uses TRBV5-1 and TRBJ2-7; 7 nucleotides align to TRBD2. V dropped 4 bases and J dropped 6; count of bases not matched to a gene: 7. CDR1 and CDR2 (germline): SGHRS, YFSETQ. The length of the CDR3 is 13 residues.

The genes are TRBV5-8 and TRBJ2-3, with D maybe TRBD2 (6 bases). V was trimmed by 4 bases and J by 7 bases, leaving 10 bases between them. CDR3 length: 12 residues. The germline CDR1 and CDR2 sequences are SGHTS and YDEGEE. The CDR3 reads CASSPGLHTQYF. The CDR3 region has the DNA TGTGCCAGCAGCCCGGGACTTCATACGCAGTATTTT. The full variable domain, rest sourced from reference TRBV5-8 and TRBJ2-3, is EAGVTQSPTHLIKTRGQQATLRCSPISGHTSVYWYQQALGLGLQFLLWYDEGEERNRGNFPPRFSGRQFPNYSSELNVNALELEDSALYLCASSPGLHTQYFGPGTRLTVL.

This clone was recorded a few times. The chain combines TRBV7-2 with TRBJ2-7, with D possibly TRBD1 on 5 matching bases. Germline CDR1 is SGHTA and CDR2 is FQGNSA. The CDR3 consists of 16 residues. Trimming stripped 0 bases from V and 3 bases from J, with 15 bases between. The CDR3 DNA is TGTGCCAGCAGCTTAGCGCAAGGGGTCGTCGGCTACGAGCAGTACTTC. It codes for CASSLAQGVVGYEQYF. Using reference TRBV7-2 and TRBJ2-7 for the parts outside the CDR3, the full variable domain is GAGVSQSPSNKVTEKGKDVELRCDPISGHTALYWYRQSLGQGLEFLIYFQGNSAPDKSGLPSDRFSAERTGGSVSTLTIQRTQQEDSAVYLCASSLAQGVVGYEQYFGPGTRLTVT.